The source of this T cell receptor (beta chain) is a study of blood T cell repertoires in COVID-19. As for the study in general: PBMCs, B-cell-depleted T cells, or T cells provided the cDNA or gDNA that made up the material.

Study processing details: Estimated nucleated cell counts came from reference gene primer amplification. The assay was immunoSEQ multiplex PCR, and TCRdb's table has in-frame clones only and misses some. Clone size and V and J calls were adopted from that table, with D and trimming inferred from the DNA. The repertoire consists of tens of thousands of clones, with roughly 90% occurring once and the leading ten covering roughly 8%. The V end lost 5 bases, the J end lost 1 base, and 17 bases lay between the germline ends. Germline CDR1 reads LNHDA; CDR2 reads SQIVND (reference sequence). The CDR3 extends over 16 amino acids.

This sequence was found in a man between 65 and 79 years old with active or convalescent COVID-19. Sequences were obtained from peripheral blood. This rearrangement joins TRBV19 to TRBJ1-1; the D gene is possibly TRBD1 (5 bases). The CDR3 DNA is TGTGCCAGTAGTTTTATCGGTTCCGGACAGAACACTGAAGCTTTCTTT. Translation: CASSFIGSGQNTEAFF.